What follows are 30 T cell receptor beta chains derived from one specimen sequenced in a study of patients and donors after allogeneic stem cell transplantation. TCRdb called the RT-PCR reads again in MiXCR, with one record for every CDR3 protein. Among over 150,000 distinct CDR3 sequences listed, 41% were seen once. Specimen: blood, either unsorted or a sorted T cell fraction (not recorded which). These receptors were collected from a human donor who was either an allogeneic HSCT recipient or a stem cell or donor lymphocyte infusion donor (not recorded which). It is not recorded whose cells these are; they may come from a transplant donor.

The chain employs TRBV2 and TRBJ1-2; D might be TRBD1 (5 bases). The germline V and J ends were trimmed by 2 bases and 3 bases, with 10 bases remaining between them. CDR3 size: 14 residues. Germline V lookup: CDR1 SNHLY, CDR2 FYNNEI. This CDR3 is CASSESRAYYGYTF. The CDR3 nucleotides read TGTGCCAGCAGTGAATCCAGGGCCTACTATGGCTACACCTTC.

This sequence joins TRBV6-2 or TRBV6-3 and TRBJ2-7; TRBD1 might be the D (6 bases). V lost 8 bases and J 3 bases, leaving 11 bases between the germline ends. The CDR3 covers 12 residues. Per germline, CDR1 MNHEY and CDR2 SVGEGT. CDR3 in amino acids: CASGQGIYEQYF. DNA for the CDR3: TGTGCCAGCGGGCAGGGGATCTACGAGCAGTACTTC.

This chain joins TRBV2 and TRBJ2-1; D remains ambiguous. The CDR3 length is 10 residues. Germline CDR1 and CDR2: SNHLY and FYNNEI. V lost 6 bases, J lost 7 bases, and 4 bases lay in between. CDR3 coding DNA: TGTGCCAGCAGGGCAAATGAGCAGTTCTTC. It codes for CASRANEQFF.

On this clonotype itself: At one end, the junction sequence differs from germline, possibly due to a read error. This chain connects TRBV5-1 to TRBJ2-1; TRBD2 might be the D (5 bases). CDR3 size: 14 residues. Germline CDR1 SGHRS, CDR2 YFSETQ. In DNA, the CDR3 is TGCGCCAGAAGCTTGGGTCTAGCTGGCAATGAGCAGTTCTTC. It yields the protein CARSLGLAGNEQFF.

This rearrangement joins TRBV4-3 to TRBJ2-5; D is perhaps TRBD2 (7 bases). Per the germline V gene, CDR1 is LGHNA and CDR2 is YSLEER. The CDR3 is 17 amino acids. V lost 1 base to trimming and J lost 0 bases, with 15 bases between them. The CDR3 coding sequence is TGCGCCAGCAGCCAAGTTGAGGGAGGGGGACACCAAGAGACCCAGTACTTC. Encoded protein: CASSQVEGGGHQETQYF.

V and J are TRBV7-2 and TRBJ2-1, with 8 bases lining up with TRBD2. CDR3 length: 13 residues. The ends lost 9 bases at V and 9 bases at J; junction bases unmatched: 10. Germline V gene lookup returns CDR1 SGHTA and CDR2 FQGNSA. CDR3 bases: TGTGCCAGTAACCCGGGACTAGTTGGTGAGCAGTTCTTC. Encoded protein: CASNPGLVGEQFF.

This clonotype showed up just a few times. The chain combines TRBV6-2 or TRBV6-3 with TRBJ2-7; TRBD2 might be the D (5 bases). There are 14 residues in the CDR3. The V end lost 5 bases, the J end lost 6 bases, and 17 bases lay between the germline ends. Germline lookup yields CDR1 MNHEY and CDR2 SVGEGT. In DNA form, the CDR3 reads TGTGCCAGCAGTCTGCCTCACGGGGTTCCCGAGCAGTACTTC. Amino acid sequence: CASSLPHGVPEQYF.

The chain combines TRBV27 with TRBJ2-7, with 9 bases identical to TRBD1. Looked up from germline, CDR1 is MNHEY and CDR2 is SMNVEV (reference sequence). This CDR3 region has 16 residues. V trimming: 7 bases; J trimming: 6 bases; junction bases outside the gene matches: 16. This chain's CDR3 is CASTDRGGQLCSEQYF. In DNA, the CDR3 is TGTGCCAGCACGGACAGGGGAGGGCAATTATGTTCCGAGCAGTACTTC.

V is TRBV5-1 and J is TRBJ1-5; no clear D gene. Germline CDR1 is SGHRS and CDR2 is YFSETQ. Trimming stripped 1 base from V and 9 bases from J, with 17 bases between. The CDR3 runs 15 residues. CDR3 in DNA: TGCGCCAGCAGCTTGTTGATGAAGCCTCTATCGCCCCAGCATTTT. Its protein product is CASSLLMKPLSPQHF. Together with reference TRBV5-1 and TRBJ1-5, the CDR3 gives the full variable domain: KAGVTQTPRYLIKTRGQQVTLSCSPISGHRSVSWYQQTPGQGLQFLFEYFSETQRNKGNFPGRFSGRQFSNSRSEMNVSTLELGDSALYLCASSLLMKPLSPQHFGDGTRLSIL.

This clonotype was seen only a few times. The chain couples TRBV9 to TRBJ2-1, with 9 bases fitting TRBD2. The junction had 11 bases not matched to a gene; V was cut back by 4 bases and J by 6 bases. This CDR3 region has 16 residues. CDR1 and CDR2 from the germline V gene are SGDLS and YYNGEE. CDR3 in amino acids: CASSIFPAGGGNEQFF. CDR3 nucleotides: TGTGCCAGCAGCATTTTCCCAGCGGGAGGTGGCAATGAGCAGTTCTTC.

In its sample, this clonotype was seen once. The chain links TRBV6-5 to TRBJ2-7, with a possible D match to TRBD2 (6 bases). The germline CDR1 and CDR2 sequences are MNHEY and SVGAGI. This CDR3 is 12 amino acids long. V lost 7 bases and J lost 1, with 8 bases in between. CDR3 region: CASMGLSYEQYF. DNA of the CDR3: TGTGCCAGCATGGGACTTTCCTACGAGCAGTACTTC.

The chain employs TRBV2 and TRBJ1-2; maybe TRBD1 (5 bases). V lost 0 bases and J 6 bases, leaving 14 bases between the germline ends. CDR1 SNHLY and CDR2 FYNNEI come from the germline V gene. CDR3 length: 15 residues. For the CDR3, the DNA is TGTGCCAGCAGTGAAGCGCTTCACGGGGCGGATGGCTACACCTTC. Protein product: CASSEALHGADGYTF.

The rearrangement links TRBV29-1 to TRBJ1-1; D is perhaps TRBD1 (5 bases). Germline V gene sequence: CDR1 SQVTM, CDR2 ANQGSEA. The CDR3 contains 13 residues. Between the trimmed V and J ends, which lost 3 bases and 1 base, there was a span of 9 bases. The chain's CDR3 is CSVEVTGNTEAFF. The CDR3, as DNA: TGCAGCGTTGAGGTAACAGGGAACACTGAAGCTTTCTTT.

This chain connects TRBV28 to TRBJ2-7; TRBD2 matches at 11 bases. Germline CDR1 MDHEN, CDR2 SYDVKM. Trimming removed 1 base from V and 2 bases from J; junction bases left unmatched: 4. This CDR3 contains 16 residues. The CDR3 spells CASSLSTSGVPYEQYF. DNA for the CDR3: TGTGCCAGCAGTTTATCGACTAGCGGGGTTCCCTACGAGCAGTACTTC.

This chain uses TRBV19 with TRBJ2-2; 14 bases map to TRBD2. The germline V gene encodes CDR1 LNHDA and CDR2 SQIVND (reference sequence). The CDR3 runs to 16 residues. Trimming removed 4 bases from V and 7 bases from J; junction bases left unmatched: 5. CDR3: CASSTGLAGVFGELFF. Written as DNA, the CDR3 is TGTGCCAGTAGTACGGGACTAGCGGGAGTATTCGGGGAGCTGTTTTTT.

The genes are TRBV19 and TRBJ1-1, with TRBD1 as a possible D gene (5 bases). Germline V gene data show CDR1 as LNHDA and CDR2 as SQIVND (reference sequence). The CDR3 spans 14 residues. V lost 6 bases and J 1 base, leaving 12 bases between the germline ends. CDR3 nucleotides: TGTGCCAGTAGAGAACAGGCGCCGAACACTGAAGCTTTCTTT. It translates to CASREQAPNTEAFF.

CDR3 sequence (DNA): TGTGCCAGCAGTAAACTAAGCTTGGACGAGCAGTACTTC. Residues: CASSKLSLDEQYF. The chain recombines TRBV28 with TRBJ2-7, with unresolved D. V gave up 5 bases and J gave up 5 bases, with 13 bases separating them. Germline values: CDR1 MDHEN, CDR2 SYDVKM. The CDR3 has 13 residues.

The J gene is TRBJ2-5, the V gene TRBV7-2, with D hard to call. The CDR3 contains 17 residues. V lost 0 bases, J lost 5 bases, and 19 bases lay in between. CDR1 is SGHTA, CDR2 FQGNSA, per germline. CDR3 bases: TGTGCCAGCAGCTTAGCCTGGAGCATACACAGAAGGGAGACCCAGTACTTC. Translated: CASSLAWSIHRRETQYF. Full variable domain (outside the CDR3, taken from reference TRBV7-2 and TRBJ2-5): GAGVSQSPSNKVTEKGKDVELRCDPISGHTALYWYRQSLGQGLEFLIYFQGNSAPDKSGLPSDRFSAERTGGSVSTLTIQRTQQEDSAVYLCASSLAWSIHRRETQYFGPGTRLLVL.

The chain employs TRBV6-2 or TRBV6-3 and TRBJ1-5; tentatively, D is TRBD1 (6 bases). V was clipped by 7 bases and J by 4 bases, with 17 bases between them. The CDR3 is 15 residues long. Germline V CDR1 and CDR2: MNHEY, SVGEGT. The CDR3 nucleotides are TGTGCCAGCACCGACCTGGACAGATTAAATCAGCCCCAGCATTTT. As protein: CASTDLDRLNQPQHF.

This clonotype was found a few times. V gene TRBV12-3 or TRBV12-4 combines with J gene TRBJ1-1; D not certain. Trimming took off 3 bases at V and 6 bases at J, with 11 bases between the two ends. This CDR3 contains 13 residues. CDR3 coding DNA: TGTGCCAGCAGTTTGATTGGGAGTTCTGAAGCTTTCTTT. This codes for CASSLIGSSEAFF.

This chain connects TRBV29-1 to TRBJ1-1; 9 nucleotides match TRBD1. Germline CDR1 is SQVTM and CDR2 is ANQGSEA. V dropped 6 bases and J dropped 1; count of bases not matched to a gene: 9. The CDR3 is made up of 15 amino acids. The CDR3: CSVADRGSTNTEAFF. As DNA, the CDR3 is TGCAGCGTCGCTGACAGGGGGTCAACGAACACTGAAGCTTTCTTT.

This clonotype was counted only a few times. The genes are TRBV30 and TRBJ1-1; 8 positions match TRBD1. The CDR3 runs 12 residues. From germline, CDR1 is GTSNPN and CDR2 SVGIG (reference sequence). V lost 2 bases, J lost 10 bases, and 6 bases stayed unmatched. CDR3 nucleotide sequence: TGTGCCTGGAGTCAACAGGGGGTTGGAGCTTTCTTT. It translates to CAWSQQGVGAFF.

The chain uses TRBV28 and TRBJ1-2; TRBD1 might be the D (6 bases). With 2 bases removed from V and 1 base from J, the gap between germline ends came to 11 bases. Per the germline V gene, CDR1 is MDHEN and CDR2 is SYDVKM. The CDR3 length is 15 residues. The CDR3: CASSLRGGSNYGYTF. CDR3 nucleotide sequence: TGTGCCAGCAGTTTAAGAGGGGGGAGTAACTATGGCTACACCTTC.

This chain connects TRBV7-8 to TRBJ2-3, with TRBD2 identical over 12 bases. Germline trimming cut 5 bases from V and 0 bases from J; bases unmatched to any gene: 6. Germline V CDR1 and CDR2: SGHVS, FQNEAQ. The CDR3 length is 17 residues. CDR3 bases: TGTGCCAGCAGCACACTAGCGGGAGGTTCTAGCACAGATACGCAGTATTTT. This gives the protein CASSTLAGGSSTDTQYF.

The chain employs TRBV14 and TRBJ2-7; D unclear. Germline V gene lookup returns CDR1 SGHDN and CDR2 FVKESK. The CDR3 covers 12 residues. Between the trimmed V and J ends, which lost 4 bases and 4 bases, there was a span of 8 bases. The CDR3 DNA is TGTGCCAGCAGCCCCGCTAAATACGAGCAGTACTTC. It encodes CASSPAKYEQYF.

This clonotype was recorded a few times. CDR3 in amino acids: CASSRVGGSGSPYEQYF. CDR3 nucleotide sequence: TGTGCCAGCAGTCGCGTCGGAGGGAGCGGGAGCCCCTACGAGCAGTACTTC. The chain employs TRBV12-3 or TRBV12-4 and TRBJ2-7; the match to TRBD2 covers 8 bases. The CDR3 sequence is 17 residues long. After removal of 5 bases from V and 2 bases from J, the junction contained 14 bases not matched to a gene.

The chain uses TRBV25-1 and TRBJ1-1, with D unclear. Germline assignment: CDR1 MGHDK and CDR2 SYGVNS. The CDR3 covers 12 residues. The V gene lost 3 bases and the J gene lost 7 bases, with 9 bases spanning the gap. The DNA of the CDR3 is TGTGCCAGCAGTGACCCAAGACTTGAAGCTTTCTTT. Translating it yields CASSDPRLEAFF.

The CDR3: CASSYAGTANYGYTF. CDR3 in DNA: TGTGCCAGCAGTTACGCCGGGACCGCTAACTATGGCTACACCTTC. V gene TRBV6-6 combines with J gene TRBJ1-2; D may be TRBD1 (5 bases). The CDR3 covers 15 residues. Trimming removed 2 bases from V and 0 bases from J, with 10 bases in between. The germline gives CDR1 MNHNY, CDR2 SVGAGI (reference sequence).

This clonotype was seen a handful of times. The rearrangement links TRBV5-8 to TRBJ1-5; the D gene is possibly TRBD1 (6 bases). Trimming removed 4 bases at V and 5 bases at J, with 13 bases between. Germline lookup yields CDR1 SGHTS and CDR2 YDEGEE. CDR3 length: 14 residues. The CDR3 DNA reads TGTGCCAGCAGCCCCGGACAGCCGTATCAGCCCCAGCATTTT. This encodes CASSPGQPYQPQHF.

This clonotype was found a few times. V gene TRBV29-1 combines with J gene TRBJ1-3; D gene ambiguous. Germline V gene data show CDR1 as SQVTM and CDR2 as ANQGSEA. The CDR3 has 14 residues. The V gene lost 2 bases and the J gene lost 2 bases, with 10 bases spanning the gap. CDR3 nucleotides: TGCAGCGTTGAACCGACGTTGACTGGAAACACCATATATTTT. This translates into CSVEPTLTGNTIYF.